One and the same sample provided the 23 T cell receptor beta chains below, sequenced in a study of blood T cell repertoires in COVID-19. Measured with immunoSEQ multiplex PCR; TCRdb has only the in-frame clones, and not every one. The sample yields more than 85,000 clones, roughly 85% seen once. The sample was peripheral blood. Source of these receptors: an elderly man with acute or convalescent COVID-19.

The gene calls are TRBV19 and TRBJ2-1, with TRBD2 matching 7 bases. The CDR3 totals 16 residues. Germline-derived CDR1 and CDR2 are LNHDA and SQIVND (reference sequence). The trim removed 3 bases at V and 7 bases at J, leaving 12 bases unmatched. The CDR3 reads CASSIPGASGSNEQFF. The CDR3 DNA is TGTGCCAGTAGTATCCCTGGGGCTAGCGGTTCAAATGAGCAGTTCTTC.

The gene calls are TRBV15 and TRBJ2-5, with 7 bases lining up with TRBD2. The CDR3 length is 14 residues. V shed 3 bases and J 0 bases; nucleotides not matched to a gene: 1. CDR1 and CDR2 from the germline V gene are LNHNV and YYDKDF (reference sequence). CDR3 loop: CATSRGTNQETQYF. The CDR3, as DNA: TGTGCCACCAGCAGGGGGACTAACCAAGAGACCCAGTACTTC.

The rearrangement joins TRBV6-5 to TRBJ1-5, with TRBD1 identical over 7 bases. The CDR3 is made up of 16 amino acids. The ends lost 0 bases at V and 0 bases at J; junction bases unmatched: 2. Germline V gene sequence: CDR1 MNHEY, CDR2 SVGAGI. Here the CDR3 reads CASSYSRGFSNQPQHF. Written as DNA, the CDR3 is TGTGCCAGCAGTTACTCCAGGGGGTTTAGCAATCAGCCCCAGCATTTT.

The chain links TRBV6-1 to TRBJ2-7; 12 nucleotides align to TRBD2. CDR1 is MNHNS and CDR2 is SASEGT in the germline V gene. V was clipped by 1 base and J by 7 bases; unmatched bases: 5. CDR3 size: 15 residues. The CDR3 reads CASSEGLAGVNEQYF. The CDR3 region has the DNA TGTGCCAGCAGTGAAGGACTAGCGGGAGTCAATGAGCAGTACTTC.

The chain combines TRBV28 with TRBJ1-5; 8 bases are shared with TRBD1. This CDR3 spans 14 amino acids. Germline trimming cut 6 bases from V and 7 bases from J; bases unmatched to any gene: 8. Germline values: CDR1 MDHEN, CDR2 SYDVKM. The CDR3: CASSPGQGRQPQHF. The CDR3 nucleotides are TGTGCCAGCAGCCCAGGACAGGGTAGACAGCCCCAGCATTTT. Combining the CDR3 with reference TRBV28 and TRBJ1-5 gives the whole variable domain DVKVTQSSRYLVKRTGEKVFLECVQDMDHENMFWYRQDPGLGLRLIYFSYDVKMKEKGDIPEGYSVSREKKERFSLILESASTNQTSMYLCASSPGQGRQPQHFGDGTRLSIL.

The chain recombines TRBV7-2 with TRBJ1-2; D is unresolved. Trimming pared 3 bases from V and 9 bases from J, leaving 11 bases between. CDR3 length: 12 residues. Germline assignment: CDR1 SGHTA and CDR2 FQGNSA. CDR3 sequence reads: CASSFSGGSYTF. CDR3 DNA: TGTGCCAGCAGCTTTAGCGGTGGGAGCTACACCTTC.

This clone appeared a single time. V gene TRBV19 combines with J gene TRBJ2-1; possibly TRBD1 for D (6 bases). V was clipped by 5 bases and J by 5 bases, with 22 bases between them. Germline CDR1 LNHDA, CDR2 SQIVND (reference sequence). The CDR3 spans 17 residues. The CDR3 DNA reads as TGTGCCAGTAGTTGGCTCTCGGCGGAGAGGGGGAACAATGAGCAGTTCTTC. Residues: CASSWLSAERGNNEQFF. The complete variable domain, with remaining parts taken from reference TRBV19 and TRBJ2-1, reads DGGITQSPKYLFRKEGQNVTLSCEQNLNHDAMYWYRQDPGQGLRLIYYSQIVNDFQKGDIAEGYSVSREKKESFPLTVTSAQKNPTAFYLCASSWLSAERGNNEQFFGPGTRLTVL.

The chain employs TRBV3-1 (or the pseudogene TRBV3-2) and TRBJ2-7; a weak D match, TRBD2 (6 bases). The germline V gene has CDR1 LGHDT and CDR2 YNNKEL (reference sequence). V lost 6 bases and J 1 base, leaving 16 bases between the germline ends. The CDR3 is 15 amino acids. The CDR3 here is CASSPSGRTSYEQYF. CDR3 bases: TGTGCCAGCAGTCCTTCAGGGAGGACTTCCTACGAGCAGTACTTC.

The rearrangement links TRBV5-6 to TRBJ2-7, with 16 bases aligning to TRBD2. The CDR3 loop spans 17 amino acids. J lost 7 bases, V lost 4 bases, and 11 bases had no gene match. Per germline, CDR1 SGHDT and CDR2 YYEEEE. CDR3 loop: CASSGGTSGRALWEQYF. CDR3 sequence (DNA): TGTGCCAGCAGCGGCGGGACTAGCGGGAGGGCCCTCTGGGAGCAGTACTTC.

V gene TRBV30 combines with J gene TRBJ1-5, with D unresolved. V was shortened by 2 bases and J by 5 bases, with 13 bases between the two germline ends. Per germline, CDR1 GTSNPN and CDR2 SVGIG (reference sequence). This CDR3 is built from 14 residues. Here the CDR3 reads CAWSPWAADQPQHF. In DNA form, the CDR3 reads TGTGCCTGGAGTCCTTGGGCAGCCGATCAGCCCCAGCATTTT.

V and J are TRBV6-1 and TRBJ2-1, with 12 nucleotides matching TRBD2. V was pared by 2 bases and J by 4 bases, with 9 bases of the junction left unmatched. The CDR3 has 18 amino acids. Germline loops: CDR1 MNHNS, CDR2 SASEGT. The CDR3 protein is CASSEQRTSGIIYNEQFF. As DNA, the CDR3 is TGTGCCAGCAGTGAACAAAGGACTAGCGGGATTATATACAATGAGCAGTTCTTC.

J is TRBJ2-5 and V is TRBV20-1; 13 bases line up with TRBD2. Trimming took 3 bases from V and 6 from J; bases not matched to a gene: 7. The CDR3 contains 15 residues. Per germline, CDR1 DFQATT and CDR2 SNEGSKA (reference sequence). The CDR3 DNA is TGCAGTGCTAGTATAGGGACTAGCGGGAAGAAGACCCAGTACTTC. Its protein is CSASIGTSGKKTQYF.

The genes are TRBV24-1 and TRBJ2-2; 12 bases agree with TRBD2. Germline V gene data show CDR1 as KGHDR and CDR2 as SFDVKD. The CDR3 has 20 residues. V shed 3 bases, J shed 4 bases, and the junction held 14 bases outside the gene matches. CDR3 nucleotide sequence: TGTGCCACCAGTGATGAGGACAGATCAACTAGCGGGAGGCCCACCGGGGAGCTGTTTTTT. It yields the protein CATSDEDRSTSGRPTGELFF.

The gene calls are TRBV6-2 or TRBV6-3 and TRBJ1-6; the D is unclear. The V gene lost 3 bases and the J gene lost 3 bases, with 9 bases spanning the gap. From germline, CDR1 is MNHEY and CDR2 SVGEGT. The CDR3 is 15 residues long. The CDR3 spells CASSYPGDYNSPLHF. The CDR3 nucleotides read TGTGCCAGCAGTTATCCGGGAGACTATAATTCACCCCTCCACTTT.

This clone was picked up one time. For the CDR3, the DNA is TGTGCCAGCAGCCAGACAGGGGTGGCAGCTTTCTTT. Translated: CASSQTGVAAFF. The V gene is TRBV7-8, the J gene TRBJ1-1; TRBD1 agrees at 8 bases. Germline trimming cut 5 bases from V and 10 bases from J; bases unmatched to any gene: 6. From germline, CDR1 is SGHVS and CDR2 FQNEAQ. The CDR3 contains 12 residues.

The rearrangement joins TRBV11-3 to TRBJ2-5; 13 nucleotides align to TRBD2. Germline loops: CDR1 SGHNT, CDR2 YENEEA. After removal of 3 bases from V and 0 bases from J, the junction contained 4 bases not matched to a gene. This CDR3 spans 17 amino acids. The CDR3 DNA sequence: TGTGCCAGCAGCTTCCGCGGGACTAGCGGGAACCAAGAGACCCAGTACTTC. It codes for CASSFRGTSGNQETQYF. The variable domain in full, with the rest retrieved from reference TRBV11-3 and TRBJ2-5, is EAGVVQSPRYKIIEKKQPVAFWCNPISGHNTLYWYLQNLGQGPELLIRYENEEAVDDSQLPKDRFSAERLKGVDSTLKIQPAELGDSAVYLCASSFRGTSGNQETQYFGPGTRLLVL.

The chain carries TRBV3-1 (or the pseudogene TRBV3-2) and TRBJ2-1, with 12 bases aligning to TRBD2. CDR3 length: 16 amino acids. The trim removed 5 bases at V and 1 base at J, leaving 3 bases unmatched. The germline V gene has CDR1 LGHDT and CDR2 YNNKEL (reference sequence). CDR3 DNA: TGTGCCAGCAGCGGACTAGCGGGAATTTCCTACAATGAGCAGTTCTTC. This gives the protein CASSGLAGISYNEQFF.

This chain uses TRBV19 with TRBJ2-7; 11 nucleotides line up with TRBD2. The CDR3 extends over 17 amino acids. CDR1 and CDR2 from the germline V gene are LNHDA and SQIVND (reference sequence). V lost 5 bases to trimming and J lost 2 bases; unmatched junction nucleotides: 11. Here the CDR3 reads CASSAHGLAGTPYEQYF. In DNA, the CDR3 is TGTGCCAGTAGTGCTCACGGACTAGCGGGTACCCCCTACGAGCAGTACTTC. The full variable domain, rest sourced from reference TRBV19 and TRBJ2-7, is DGGITQSPKYLFRKEGQNVTLSCEQNLNHDAMYWYRQDPGQGLRLIYYSQIVNDFQKGDIAEGYSVSREKKESFPLTVTSAQKNPTAFYLCASSAHGLAGTPYEQYFGPGTRLTVT.

The rearrangement links TRBV27 to TRBJ2-7; D remains unclear. V shed 3 bases and J shed 7 bases, with 13 bases lying between them. The CDR3 covers 13 residues. The germline gives CDR1 MNHEY, CDR2 SMNVEV (reference sequence). As DNA, the CDR3 is TGTGCCAGCAGTTTGACCAGAGGTGGGGAGCAGTACTTC. Protein sequence: CASSLTRGGEQYF.

This chain's CDR3 is CASSHPEGVPQFNEQFF. In DNA, the CDR3 is TGCGCCAGCAGTCACCCTGAGGGAGTCCCGCAGTTCAATGAGCAGTTCTTC. The chain joins TRBV23-1 to TRBJ2-1; weak D call: TRBD2 (5 bases). TRBV23-1 is an ORF; its function is uncertain. Trimming stripped 3 bases from V and 6 bases from J, with 21 bases between. This CDR3 comprises 17 residues.

The rearrangement uses TRBV5-1 and TRBJ1-4; D is perhaps TRBD1 (5 bases). V shed 0 bases and J shed 8 bases, with 14 bases lying between them. The length of the CDR3 is 15 residues. Germline CDR1 SGHRS, CDR2 YFSETQ. CDR3 amino acids: CASSLGDSIVEKLFF. In nucleotides, the CDR3 is TGCGCCAGCAGCTTGGGTGACAGCATAGTCGAAAAACTGTTTTTT.

The chain has TRBV30 and TRBJ2-3; 11 positions agree with TRBD1. V was clipped by 4 bases and J by 5 bases; unmatched bases: 5. The CDR3 extends over 14 amino acids. The germline V gene has CDR1 GTSNPN and CDR2 SVGIG (reference sequence). This CDR3 is CAWTRTGGEDTQYF. The DNA for the CDR3 is TGTGCCTGGACCCGGACAGGGGGCGAAGATACGCAGTATTTT.

Details on this clone: The junction and the germline gene differ at one end; a read error may be behind it. V usage is TRBV7-6 and J usage is TRBJ2-7; weak D call: TRBD2 (5 bases). The germline V gene encodes CDR1 SGHVS and CDR2 FNYEAQ. The CDR3 consists of 14 residues. The CDR3 protein is CASSIAGVHYEQYF. As DNA, the CDR3 is TGTGCCAGCAGCATAGCCGGGGTTCACTACGAGCAGTACTTC.